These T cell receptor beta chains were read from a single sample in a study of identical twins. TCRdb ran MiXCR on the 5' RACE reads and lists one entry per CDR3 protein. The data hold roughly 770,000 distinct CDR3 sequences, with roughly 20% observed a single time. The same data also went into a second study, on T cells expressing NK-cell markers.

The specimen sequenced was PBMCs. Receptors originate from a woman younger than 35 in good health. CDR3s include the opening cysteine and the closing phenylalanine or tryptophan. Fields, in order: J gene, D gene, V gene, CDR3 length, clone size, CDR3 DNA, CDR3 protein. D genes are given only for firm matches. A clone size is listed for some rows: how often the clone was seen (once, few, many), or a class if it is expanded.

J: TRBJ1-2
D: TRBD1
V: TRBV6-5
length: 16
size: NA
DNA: TGTGCCAGCAGTTACTCAAGGACAGGGGGATCTTATGGCTACACCTTC
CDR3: CASSYSRTGGSYGYTF

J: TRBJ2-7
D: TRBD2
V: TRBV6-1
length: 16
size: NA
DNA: TGTGCCAGCAGTGACCCTAGCGGGGGGAACACCTACGAGCAGTACTTC
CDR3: CASSDPSGGNTYEQYF

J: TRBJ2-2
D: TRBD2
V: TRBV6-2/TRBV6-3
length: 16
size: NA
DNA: TGTGCCAGCAGCCACCGACTAGCGGGAAACGCTCGGGAGCTGTTTTTT
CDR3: CASSHRLAGNARELFF

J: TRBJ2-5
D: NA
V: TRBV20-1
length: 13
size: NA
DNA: TGCAGTGCTAGAGTAGGGGTCGAAGAGACCCAGTACTTC
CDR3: CSARVGVEETQYF

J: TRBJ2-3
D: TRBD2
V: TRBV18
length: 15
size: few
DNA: TGTGCCAGCTCAGTTTCTATAGCGGGACTAGATACGCAGTATTTT
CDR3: CASSVSIAGLDTQYF

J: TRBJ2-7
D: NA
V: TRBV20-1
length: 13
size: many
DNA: TGCAGTGCGAGCCCGAGGGCTATTTACGAGCAGTACTTC
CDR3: CSASPRAIYEQYF

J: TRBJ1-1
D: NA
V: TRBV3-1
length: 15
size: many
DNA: TGTGCCAGCAGCCAATTTAAGATTTCGAACACTGAAGCTTTCTTT
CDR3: CASSQFKISNTEAFF

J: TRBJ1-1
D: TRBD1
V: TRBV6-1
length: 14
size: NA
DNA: TGTGCCAGCAGCCCCTCCGGACAGGGGGCGAGGGCTTTCTTT
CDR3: CASSPSGQGARAFF

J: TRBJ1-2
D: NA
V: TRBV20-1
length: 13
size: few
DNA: TGCAGTGCTAGATCCTCGGACGGTGATGGCTACACCTTC
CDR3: CSARSSDGDGYTF

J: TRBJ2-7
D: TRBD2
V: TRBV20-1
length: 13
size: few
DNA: TGCAGTGCGCATAGCGGGAGGGCTATCGAGCAGTACTTC
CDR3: CSAHSGRAIEQYF

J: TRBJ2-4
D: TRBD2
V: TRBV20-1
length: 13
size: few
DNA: TGCAGTGCTACTGTGGGGGGGAGAAACATTCAGTACTTC
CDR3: CSATVGGRNIQYF

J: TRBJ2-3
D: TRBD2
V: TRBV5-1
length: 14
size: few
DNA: TGCGCCAGCAGCTTGATAGCGGGAGCAGATACGCAGTATTTT
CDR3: CASSLIAGADTQYF

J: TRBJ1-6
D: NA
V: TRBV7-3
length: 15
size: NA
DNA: TGTGCCAGCAGCTTAACGCAGGGCGATAATTCACCCCTCCACTTT
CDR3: CASSLTQGDNSPLHF

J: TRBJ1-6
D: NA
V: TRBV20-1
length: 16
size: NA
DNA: TGCAGTGCTAGAGATTGGGGGGCAGGGCGGGATTCACCCCTCCACTTT
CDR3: CSARDWGAGRDSPLHF

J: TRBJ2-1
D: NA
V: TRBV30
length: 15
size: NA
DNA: TGTGCCTGGAGGGTGAGTGGTGCCAATCGGGGTGAGCAGTTCTTC
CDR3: CAWRVSGANRGEQFF

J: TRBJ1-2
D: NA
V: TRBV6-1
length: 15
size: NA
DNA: TGTGCCAGCCGGGAGGCGGGGCGGGGTATCTATGGCTACACCTTC
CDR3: CASREAGRGIYGYTF

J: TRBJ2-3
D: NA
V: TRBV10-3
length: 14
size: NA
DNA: TGTGCCATCAGCCCAGCTCTCGGTACAGATACGCAGTATTTT
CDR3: CAISPALGTDTQYF

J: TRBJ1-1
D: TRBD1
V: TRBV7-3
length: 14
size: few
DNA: TGTGCCAGCAGCTTACAAGGGGACAGCACTGAAGCTTTCTTT
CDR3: CASSLQGDSTEAFF

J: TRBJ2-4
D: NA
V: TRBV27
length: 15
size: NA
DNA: TGTGCCAGCAGTTCCCCGACAGTAAGGAACAACATTCAGTACTTC
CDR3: CASSSPTVRNNIQYF

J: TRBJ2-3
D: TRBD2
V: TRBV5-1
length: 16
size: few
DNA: TGCGCCAGCAGCTCGACTAGCGGGAGGGGTGCAGATACGCAGTATTTT
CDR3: CASSSTSGRGADTQYF

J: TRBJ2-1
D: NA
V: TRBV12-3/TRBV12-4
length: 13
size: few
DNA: TGTGCCAGCGCCCCGAGTACCTACAATGAGCAGTTCTTC
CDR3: CASAPSTYNEQFF

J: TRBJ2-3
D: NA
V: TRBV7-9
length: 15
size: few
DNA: TGTGCCAGCAGCTTCCTCGGGGGAGGAGGAGATACGCAGTATTTT
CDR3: CASSFLGGGGDTQYF

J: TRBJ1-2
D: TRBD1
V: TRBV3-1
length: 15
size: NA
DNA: TGTGCCAGCAGCCAAGGAACCTCAGGGGGCAGACCCTACACCTTC
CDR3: CASSQGTSGGRPYTF

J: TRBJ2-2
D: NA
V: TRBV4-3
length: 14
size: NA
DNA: TGCGCCAGCAGCCAAGTTGAAAGGCCCGGGGAGCTGTTTTTT
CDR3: CASSQVERPGELFF

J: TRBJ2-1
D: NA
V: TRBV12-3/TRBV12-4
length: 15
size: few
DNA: TGTGCCAGCAGTTTAATGCCGACCGACGGCAATGAGCAGTTCTTC
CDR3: CASSLMPTDGNEQFF

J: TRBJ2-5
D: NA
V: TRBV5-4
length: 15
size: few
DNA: TGTGCCAGCAGGAAAATAGGGGTCCCCCAAGAGACCCAGTACTTC
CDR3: CASRKIGVPQETQYF

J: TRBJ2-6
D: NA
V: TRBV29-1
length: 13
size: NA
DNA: TGCAGCGGCCAGGGAGCTGGGGCCAACGTCCTGACTTTC
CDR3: CSGQGAGANVLTF

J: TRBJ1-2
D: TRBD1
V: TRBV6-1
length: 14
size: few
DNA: TGTGCCAGCGGAGAGGGGGCCGCAGACTATGGCTACACCTTC
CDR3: CASGEGAADYGYTF

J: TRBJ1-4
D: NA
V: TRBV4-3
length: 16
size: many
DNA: TGCGCCAGCAGCCGGAACTTGGGCATTGCTAATGAAAAACTGTTTTTT
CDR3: CASSRNLGIANEKLFF

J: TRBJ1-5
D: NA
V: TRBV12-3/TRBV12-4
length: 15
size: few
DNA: TGTGCCAGCACCATCAGGGGCTATAGCAATCAGCCCCAGCATTTT
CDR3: CASTIRGYSNQPQHF

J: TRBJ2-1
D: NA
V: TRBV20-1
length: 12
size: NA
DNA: TGCAGTACGGGGTCGACCTACAATGAGCAGTTCTTC
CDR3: CSTGSTYNEQFF

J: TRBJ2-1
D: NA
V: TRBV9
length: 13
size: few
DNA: TGTGCCAGCAGCGCCTTTACGGGGAATGAGCAGTTCTTC
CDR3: CASSAFTGNEQFF

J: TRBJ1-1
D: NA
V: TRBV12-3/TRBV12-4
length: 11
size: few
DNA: TGTGCCAGCAGTTATGGGGTATTGGCTTTCTTT
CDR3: CASSYGVLAFF

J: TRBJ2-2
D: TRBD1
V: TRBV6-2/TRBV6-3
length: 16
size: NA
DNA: TGTGCCAGCACCCAAGCCGGGACAGGGGGCGGCGGGGAGCTGTTTTTT
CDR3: CASTQAGTGGGGELFF

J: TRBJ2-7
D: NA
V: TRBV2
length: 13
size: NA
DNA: TGTGCCAGCAGTGAATCCGGTCTTGGAGAGCAGTACTTC
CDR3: CASSESGLGEQYF

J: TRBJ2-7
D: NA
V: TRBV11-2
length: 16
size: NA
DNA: TGTGCCAGCAGCCCGTCGAGGGGAGCGGGTACCTACGAGCAGTACTTC
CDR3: CASSPSRGAGTYEQYF

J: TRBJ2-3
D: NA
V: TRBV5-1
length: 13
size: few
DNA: TGCGCCAGCAGCACTCGGAGGGCTGATACGCAGTATTTT
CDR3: CASSTRRADTQYF

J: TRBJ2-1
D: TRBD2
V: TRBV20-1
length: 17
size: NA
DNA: TGCAGTGCTAGAGACCCCGTCGGGCTAGCGGGGGATGGGGAGCAGTTCTTC
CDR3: CSARDPVGLAGDGEQFF

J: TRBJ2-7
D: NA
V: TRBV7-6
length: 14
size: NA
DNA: TGTGCCAGCAGCTTAACAGGATCTGCCTACGAGCAGTACTTC
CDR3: CASSLTGSAYEQYF

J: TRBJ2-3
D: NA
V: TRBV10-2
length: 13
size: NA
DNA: TGCGCCAGCAGGAGGGTATCCACAGATACGCAGTATTTT
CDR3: CASRRVSTDTQYF

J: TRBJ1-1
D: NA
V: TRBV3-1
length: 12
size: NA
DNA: TGTGCCAGCAGCCACGGCCGTCTGCAAGCTTTCTTT
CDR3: CASSHGRLQAFF